There are a few counts of the clone carrying this T cell receptor beta chain. Its target is not known. Libraries were prepared by immunoSEQ multiplex PCR; TCRdb keeps only in-frame clonotypes and omits some of them. The sample records a few thousand clones, less than 20% being singletons. Germline loops: CDR1 MDHEN, CDR2 SYDVKM. J was trimmed by 6 bases and V by 5 bases; bases with no gene match: 8. The CDR3 covers 15 residues. This record comes from a study of T cells in localized non-small cell lung cancer. Study-level points and caveats: A raised T cell density in blood coincided with lengthier overall survival. Heterogeneity cannot be ruled out, as sequencing used one tumor region only.

This receptor was taken from a woman aged 35 to 75 with stage III squamous cell lung carcinoma. The sample in question was lung tumor tissue, obtained before any cancer treatment. The chain has TRBV28 and TRBJ1-2, with 11 bases lining up with TRBD1. DNA for the CDR3: TGTGCCAGCAGTGTACCGGGACAGGGGGGCAATGGCTACACCTTC. As protein: CASSVPGQGGNGYTF.